This record looks at one T cell receptor (beta chain) sequence and its context. What it binds is not known. These data belong to a study of vaccination effects on CD4 cells after COVID-19. Profiling relied on immunoSEQ multiplex PCR, and the TCRdb table lists in-frame clones only, not all of them. The sample consists of about 21,000 clones, around 72% of them appearing once. Per the germline V gene, CDR1 is LNHDA and CDR2 is SQIVND (reference sequence). The V end was cut by 1 base, the J end by 6 bases, with 8 bases between. The CDR3 covers 13 residues. Pools of viral peptides were used by the ViraFEST assay to expand antigen-specific CD4+ T cells ahead of sequencing. Once cultured for roughly 10 days, the cells underwent separation to obtain CD4+ T cells. Nobody among the vaccine recipients had prior SARS-CoV-2 infection (nucleocapsid antibodies were negative). Half-medium replacement with IL-2 medium occurred on days 3 and 7.

This receptor was identified in a human donor who received a COVID-19 vaccine. This sample comprised CD4+ T cells from PBMCs cultured with HCoV-NL63 spike peptides, obtained before COVID-19 vaccination. V gene TRBV19 combines with J gene TRBJ2-3, with a tentative D call TRBD2 (6 bases). CDR3 amino acids: CASSIVGGDTQYF. In nucleotides, the CDR3 is TGTGCCAGTAGTATAGTTGGGGGGGATACGCAGTATTTT. Using reference TRBV19 and TRBJ2-3 for the parts outside the CDR3, the full variable domain is DGGITQSPKYLFRKEGQNVTLSCEQNLNHDAMYWYRQDPGQGLRLIYYSQIVNDFQKGDIAEGYSVSREKKESFPLTVTSAQKNPTAFYLCASSIVGGDTQYFGPGTRLTVL.